The rows below give T cell receptor beta chains drawn from one sample of a study of CD8 T cells in ankylosing spondylitis. TCRdb used MiXCR to reprocess the 5' RACE reads, holding one entry per CDR3 protein. The sample lists around 890,000 distinct CDR3 sequences, 10% to 15% occurring once. Material for sequencing was blood, either unsorted or a sorted T cell fraction (not recorded which). Receptors originate from a male donor with ankylosing spondylitis. Each CDR3 is given with its conserved first and last residue. Each record gives: V gene, CDR3 protein.

v_call: TRBV4-3; cdr3_aa: CASSQDSEFHEQFF
v_call: TRBV30; cdr3_aa: CAWSPRQGARNEQFF
v_call: TRBV27; cdr3_aa: CASSGTGGRRGYNEQFF
v_call: TRBV4-3; cdr3_aa: CASSQEPLVHEQFF
v_call: TRBV18; cdr3_aa: CASSPPWREGGYTF
v_call: TRBV4-1; cdr3_aa: CASSQEEAFGTQYF
v_call: TRBV7-2; cdr3_aa: CASSSQTGLRTEAFF
v_call: TRBV30; cdr3_aa: CAWTPGANYGYTF
v_call: TRBV3-1; cdr3_aa: CASSQKGFLGGDTDTQYF
v_call: TRBV20-1; cdr3_aa: CSFSGYTSYEQYF
v_call: TRBV12-3/TRBV12-4; cdr3_aa: CASSRYRGGLEAFF
v_call: TRBV7-2; cdr3_aa: CASSTSNQPKFF
v_call: TRBV29-1; cdr3_aa: CSVEAGIGQPQHF
v_call: TRBV4-1; cdr3_aa: CASSQDWGPGANVLTF
v_call: TRBV21-1; cdr3_aa: CASSKLKGGAYEQYF
v_call: TRBV12-3/TRBV12-4; cdr3_aa: CASTRQGGETQYF
v_call: TRBV20-1; cdr3_aa: CSAHTGVETQYF
v_call: TRBV5-1; cdr3_aa: CASSLPGAGVKDTQYF
v_call: TRBV4-3; cdr3_aa: CASSAFTGNYGYTF
v_call: TRBV20-1; cdr3_aa: CSASWAPSSYEQYF
v_call: TRBV10-3; cdr3_aa: CAISETGRKQYF
v_call: TRBV25-1; cdr3_aa: CASSDLPGGLNTGELFF
v_call: TRBV10-1; cdr3_aa: CASSDRLSYEQYF
v_call: TRBV20-1; cdr3_aa: CSAAIYGYTF
v_call: TRBV7-9; cdr3_aa: CASSNKGYEQYF
v_call: TRBV11-2; cdr3_aa: CASSGQIATNAGGMFF
v_call: TRBV12-3/TRBV12-4; cdr3_aa: CASSPRRNNYGYTF
v_call: TRBV6-1; cdr3_aa: CASSEPGQEQFF
v_call: TRBV20-1; cdr3_aa: CSARDRAGGSYEQYF
v_call: TRBV4-3; cdr3_aa: CASSQEKGAGELFF
v_call: TRBV7-9; cdr3_aa: CASSWSAWGDTEAFF
v_call: TRBV6-1; cdr3_aa: CASSPDRGGDTEAFF
v_call: TRBV7-2; cdr3_aa: CAIDRSGANVLTF
v_call: TRBV4-2; cdr3_aa: CASSQAGQTQYF
v_call: TRBV3-1; cdr3_aa: CASSRPGGRMGTEAFF
v_call: TRBV7-2; cdr3_aa: CASSVKQGAVTYNEQFF
v_call: TRBV5-1; cdr3_aa: CASSAGTGRVNEQFF
v_call: TRBV20-1; cdr3_aa: CSATTGGGANYEQYF